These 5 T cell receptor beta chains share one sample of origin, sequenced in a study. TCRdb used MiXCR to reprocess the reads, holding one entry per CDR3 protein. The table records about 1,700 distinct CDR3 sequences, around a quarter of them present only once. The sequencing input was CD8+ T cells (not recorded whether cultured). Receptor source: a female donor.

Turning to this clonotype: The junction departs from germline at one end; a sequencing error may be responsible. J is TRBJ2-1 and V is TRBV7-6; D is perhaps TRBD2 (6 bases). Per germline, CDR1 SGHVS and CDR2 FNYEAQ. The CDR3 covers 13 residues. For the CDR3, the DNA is TGTGCCAGCAGCCAGGGACTTGCTAGTGAGCAGTCCTTC. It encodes CASSQGLASEQSF.

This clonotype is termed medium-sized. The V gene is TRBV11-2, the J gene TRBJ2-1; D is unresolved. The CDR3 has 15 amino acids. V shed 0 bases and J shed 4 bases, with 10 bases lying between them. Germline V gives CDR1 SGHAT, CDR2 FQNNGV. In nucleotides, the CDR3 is TGTGCCAGCAGCTTAGATTATTGGCTTTACAATGAGCAGTTCTTC. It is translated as CASSLDYWLYNEQFF. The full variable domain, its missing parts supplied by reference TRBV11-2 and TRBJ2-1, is EAGVAQSPRYKIIEKRQSVAFWCNPISGHATLYWYQQILGQGPKLLIQFQNNGVVDDSQLPKDRFSAERLKGVDSTLKIQPAKLEDSAVYLCASSLDYWLYNEQFFGPGTRLTVL.

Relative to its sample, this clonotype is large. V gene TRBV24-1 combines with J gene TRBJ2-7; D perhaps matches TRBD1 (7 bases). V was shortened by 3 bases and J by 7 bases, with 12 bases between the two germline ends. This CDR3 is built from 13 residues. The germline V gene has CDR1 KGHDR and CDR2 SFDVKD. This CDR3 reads CATSDRPGGEQYF. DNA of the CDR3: TGTGCCACCAGTGATCGCCCAGGGGGGGAGCAGTACTTC.

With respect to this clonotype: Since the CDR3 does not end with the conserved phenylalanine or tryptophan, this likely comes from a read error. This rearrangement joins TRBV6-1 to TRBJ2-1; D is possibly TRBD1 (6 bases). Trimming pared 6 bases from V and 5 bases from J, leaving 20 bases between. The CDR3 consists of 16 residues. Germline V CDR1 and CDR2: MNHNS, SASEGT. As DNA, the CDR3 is TGTGCCAGCAGCCGTACTTTGACAGGTCTCGACAATGAGCAGTTCTTA. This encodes CASSRTLTGLDNEQFL.

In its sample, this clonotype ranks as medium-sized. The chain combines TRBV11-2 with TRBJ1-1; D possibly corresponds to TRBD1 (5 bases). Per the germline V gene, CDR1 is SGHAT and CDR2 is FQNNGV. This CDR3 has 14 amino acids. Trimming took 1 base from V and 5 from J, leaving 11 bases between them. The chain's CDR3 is CASSLAQGWTEAFF. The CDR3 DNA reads TGTGCCAGCAGCTTAGCCCAGGGTTGGACTGAAGCTTTCTTT.